This TCR beta chain is from a study of blood T cell repertoires in COVID-19. The CDR3 has 15 amino acids. Deletions cut 6 bases from V and 0 bases from J, with 15 bases between. The germline CDR1 and CDR2 sequences are SGHTA and FQGNSA. TCRdb's table, derived via immunoSEQ multiplex PCR, lists solely in-frame clones and lacks some. The sample records roughly 160,000 clones, around 87% being singletons. This clonotype was sampled from a man between 18 and 29 years old with acute or convalescent COVID-19. The rearrangement uses TRBV7-2 and TRBJ2-7; weak D call: TRBD1 (5 bases). Material: peripheral blood. The CDR3 sequence is CASSIYQGPSYEQYF. The CDR3 DNA is TGTGCCAGCAGTATTTATCAGGGCCCCTCCTACGAGCAGTACTTC.